The clone carrying this T cell receptor (beta chain) was counted a few times. The V and J ends lost 3 bases and 2 bases respectively, with 22 bases between them. The CDR3 contains 18 residues. The data belong to a study of Graves' ophthalmopathy and Graves' hyperthyroidism. Amplified material comprised TCR beta CDR3 regions derived from RNA transcripts. HTBI-primed first-round RT-PCR preceded second-round multiplex PCR. TCRdb recomputed calls from the multiplex PCR reads with MiXCR, one row per CDR3 protein. The repertoire holds roughly 350,000 distinct CDR3 sequences, with approximately 18% as singletons. The stable label applied to hyperthyroidism with no ophthalmopathy within 18 months of follow-up. Among the hyperthyroidism patients, all were newly diagnosed, aged 18 to 65, with under 2 months' duration.

The V gene is TRBV12-3 or TRBV12-4, the J gene TRBJ2-5; the D gene could be TRBD1 or TRBD2 (5 bases each). The material sequenced was peripheral blood. This sequence originates from an adult woman with stable Graves' hyperthyroidism. Here the CDR3 reads CASSLGNFRGRNQETQYF. CDR3 nucleotide sequence: TGTGCCAGCAGTTTGGGGAACTTTCGGGGACGGAATCAAGAGACCCAGTACTTC.